The 18 T cell receptor beta chains below come from one sample, sequenced in a study of Ad26.COV2.S vaccination and SARS-CoV-2 variants. Assay: immunoSEQ multiplex PCR; the TCRdb copy retains only in-frame clones and omits some. The data contain about 680,000 clones, 70% to 90% of them singletons. Treatment meaning: about 20 received Ad26.COV2.S at low or high dose, single or two shots; several received placebo; per-sample allocation not given. On day 63 after the first injection, vaccine and placebo recipients gave samples. Sequenced here: peripheral blood, sampled in a trial of Ad26.COV2.S vaccine versus placebo. The receptor set was obtained from a person between 18 and 65 years old who received the Ad26.COV2.S COVID-19 vaccine or a placebo.

This chain links TRBV9 with TRBJ2-1; TRBD2 matches at 11 bases. The germline V gene has CDR1 SGDLS and CDR2 YYNGEE. CDR3 length: 16 residues. Unmatched junction bases numbered 4, after V lost 0 bases and J lost 5 bases. Here the CDR3 reads CASSVGASGRNNEQFF. CDR3 coding DNA: TGTGCCAGCAGCGTAGGAGCTAGCGGGAGGAACAATGAGCAGTTCTTC.

The genes are TRBV5-1 and TRBJ1-3, with D perhaps TRBD1 (6 bases). Deletions cut 4 bases from V and 0 bases from J, with 20 bases between. The CDR3 totals 18 residues. Germline values: CDR1 SGHRS, CDR2 YFSETQ. The DNA for the CDR3 is TGCGCCAGCAGCAGGTCAGGCGGGGGGCTTCCCTCTGGAAACACCATATATTTT. Its protein product is CASSRSGGGLPSGNTIYF.

This clone was picked up one time. This CDR3 is CASSGRLATQYF. The CDR3, as DNA: TGTGCCAGCAGTGGGAGACTAGCTACGCAGTATTTT. The chain uses TRBV25-1 and TRBJ2-3; 7 nucleotides agree with TRBD2. Losses at the gene ends were 4 bases for V and 8 bases for J; bases not matched to a gene: 3. Germline V gives CDR1 MGHDK, CDR2 SYGVNS. The CDR3 length is 12 residues.

This sequence joins TRBV19 and TRBJ1-3, with a tentative D call TRBD1 (5 bases). The CDR3 loop spans 13 amino acids. CDR1 is LNHDA and CDR2 is SQIVND in the germline V gene (reference sequence). CDR3 protein: CGGARVAGNTIYF. The CDR3 nucleotides read TGTGGAGGGGCCCGGGTGGCTGGAAACACCATATATTTT.

The chain joins TRBV7-9 to TRBJ2-7, with D tentatively TRBD1 (6 bases). Germline V gene data show CDR1 as SEHNR and CDR2 as FQNEAQ (reference sequence). This CDR3 spans 15 amino acids. Trimming took off 0 bases at V and 1 base at J, with 10 bases between the two ends. The DNA of the CDR3 is TGTGCCAGCAGCTTAGCCCTGACAGGTTCCTACGAGCAGTACTTC. Translating gives CASSLALTGSYEQYF.

This chain connects TRBV7-2 to TRBJ1-4; perhaps TRBD1 as D (5 bases). Deletions cut 6 bases from V and 4 bases from J, with 9 bases between. The CDR3 is 13 amino acids. Germline values: CDR1 SGHTA, CDR2 FQGNSA. CDR3 residues: CASRGRINEKLFF. The CDR3 DNA reads TGTGCCAGCAGGGGACGGATTAATGAAAAACTGTTTTTT.

Of note for this clone: A much larger clone sits a single nucleotide away, making a read error possible. The rearrangement links TRBV12-3 or TRBV12-4 to TRBJ1-2; D is possibly TRBD1 (6 bases). Trimming shortened V by 6 bases and J by 2 bases, and 10 bases separated the two germline ends. The CDR3 is made up of 13 amino acids. The CDR3 DNA follows: TGTGCCAGCAGCCATGGACAGAACTATGGCTACACCTTC. Its translation: CASSHGQNYGYTF.

The J gene is TRBJ2-5, the V gene TRBV6-5; no definite D call. The germline V gene has CDR1 MNHEY and CDR2 SVGAGI. The CDR3 consists of 14 residues. Trimming took 6 bases from V and 1 from J, leaving 12 bases between them. CDR3 amino acids: CASSLMVAQETQYF. The DNA of the CDR3 is TGTGCCAGCAGCCTTATGGTTGCCCAAGAGACCCAGTACTTC.

V gene TRBV2 combines with J gene TRBJ2-3, with unresolved D. The V end lost 4 bases, the J end lost 1 base, and 9 bases lay between the germline ends. The V gene's germline CDR1 is SNHLY and CDR2 FYNNEI. The CDR3 is 14 residues long. The CDR3 DNA follows: TGTGCCAGCAGTGGGCGGTGGGGCACAGATACGCAGTATTTT. Amino acids: CASSGRWGTDTQYF.

The chain carries TRBV4-3 and TRBJ2-7, with 8 bases identical to TRBD2. Germline V CDR1 and CDR2: LGHNA, YSLEER. V trimming: 3 bases; J trimming: 0 bases; junction bases outside the gene matches: 7. The CDR3 has 16 residues. DNA of the CDR3: TGCGCCAGCAGCCAGGCGGTAGCGGGGCACTCCTACGAGCAGTACTTC. Protein product: CASSQAVAGHSYEQYF.

This chain joins TRBV10-3 and TRBJ1-1; no reliable D call. Trimming stripped 6 bases from V and 2 bases from J, with 7 bases between. Germline CDR1 is ENHRY and CDR2 is SYGVKD. The CDR3 runs to 12 residues. This chain's CDR3 is CAIRVGNTEAFF. In DNA form, the CDR3 reads TGTGCCATCAGAGTAGGCAACACTGAAGCTTTCTTT.

The CDR3 DNA follows: TGTGCCAGCAGCCCCGGACTAGCGGGCCGCGAGCAGTACTTC. It translates to CASSPGLAGREQYF. The genes are TRBV14 and TRBJ2-7; TRBD2 agrees at 11 bases. The CDR3 has 14 amino acids. The junction had 5 bases not matched to a gene; V was cut back by 4 bases and J by 6 bases. Looked up from germline, CDR1 is SGHDN and CDR2 is FVKESK. The entire variable domain, with the rest obtained from reference TRBV14 and TRBJ2-7, is as follows: EAGVTQFPSHSVIEKGQTVTLRCDPISGHDNLYWYRRVMGKEIKFLLHFVKESKQDESGMPNNRFLAERTGGTYSTLKVQPAELEDSGVYFCASSPGLAGREQYFGPGTRLTVT.

This clone has a handful of counts. The V and J genes are TRBV2 and TRBJ1-5; 7 nucleotides line up with TRBD1. The length of the CDR3 is 14 residues. Looked up from germline, CDR1 is SNHLY and CDR2 is FYNNEI. V trimming: 5 bases; J trimming: 5 bases; junction bases outside the gene matches: 6. The CDR3 spells CASSLDRTYQPQHF. DNA of the CDR3: TGTGCCAGCAGTCTGGACAGGACCTATCAGCCCCAGCATTTT.

CDR3 in DNA: TGTGCCAGCAGCGTAGCCGGACTAGCGGCGGTCTACGAGCAGTACTTC. Protein sequence: CASSVAGLAAVYEQYF. The J gene is TRBJ2-7, the V gene TRBV9; 10 nucleotides align to TRBD2. The V gene's germline CDR1 is SGDLS and CDR2 YYNGEE. V lost 0 bases and J lost 3; bases outside the gene matches: 6. This CDR3 is built from 16 residues.

The chain recombines TRBV6-2 or TRBV6-3 with TRBJ1-2; TRBD1 is a possible D gene (6 bases). The CDR3 length is 12 residues. From germline, CDR1 is MNHEY and CDR2 SVGEGT. V dropped 5 bases and J dropped 8 bases, with 12 bases sitting between them. This CDR3 reads CASSRQAGGYTF. The CDR3 DNA reads TGTGCCAGCAGTCGACAGGCCGGCGGCTACACCTTC.

The chain has TRBV7-8 and TRBJ1-3; 10 nucleotides agree with TRBD1. CDR1 is SGHVS and CDR2 is FQNEAQ in the germline V gene. V dropped 3 bases and J dropped 4; count of bases not matched to a gene: 15. This CDR3 spans 19 amino acids. The CDR3 DNA reads TGTGCCAGCAGCTTCCTGACAGGGGGCGCATCCTTATCCGGAAACACCATATATTTT. It specifies CASSFLTGGASLSGNTIYF.

The gene calls are TRBV15 and TRBJ2-1; 8 bases are shared with TRBD2. The trim removed 1 base at V and 2 bases at J, leaving 4 bases unmatched. Germline V gene data show CDR1 as LNHNV and CDR2 as YYDKDF (reference sequence). This CDR3 has 16 amino acids. The CDR3 region has the DNA TGTGCCACCAGCAGAGGGCGGGGGGCCACCTACAATGAGCAGTTCTTC. Its translation: CATSRGRGATYNEQFF.

The J gene is TRBJ2-2, the V gene TRBV7-9, with 7 bases lining up with TRBD2. The CDR3 totals 17 residues. Germline loops: CDR1 SEHNR, CDR2 FQNEAQ (reference sequence). V lost 5 bases and J lost 0; bases outside the gene matches: 9. CDR3 residues: CASSPSGGLSNTGELFF. The CDR3 DNA reads TGTGCCAGCAGCCCTTCCGGGGGACTATCGAACACCGGGGAGCTGTTTTTT.